This is a list of T cell receptor beta chains from one sample in a study of early stage breast cancer tumors. Data came from immunoSEQ multiplex PCR; TCRdb stores just in-frame clones and leaves some out. This sample has some 30,000 clones; 70% to 75% occur once, and the top ten carry around 9.1%. The specimen sequenced was breast tumor tissue. These receptors were collected from a person in their thirties with breast cancer. Both conserved end residues are part of each CDR3. D genes are given only for firm matches. Size values are once, few and many counts, or a class for expanded clones, and some rows have none.

CDR3 DNA,CDR3 protein,V gene,J gene,clone size,D gene
TGCAGCGTCCTTTACACCAATGAGCAGTTCTTC,CSVLYTNEQFF,TRBV29-1,TRBJ2-1,NA,NA
TGTGCCAGCAGCCAAGTCTTGGGGAATGAGCAGTTCTTC,CASSQVLGNEQFF,TRBV14,TRBJ2-1,NA,NA
TGTGCCAGCAGCTCAACGTGGGCGGATACGCAGTATTTT,CASSSTWADTQYF,TRBV11-3,TRBJ2-3,NA,NA
TGTGCCAGCAGTCCGGAGGATTCGGATACGCAGTATTTT,CASSPEDSDTQYF,TRBV5-5,TRBJ2-3,NA,NA
TGTGCCTGGGCTCTAGCGGGAGGGCCTCCCCTGTTCTTC,CAWALAGGPPLFF,TRBV30,TRBJ2-1,NA,TRBD2
TGTGCCAGCAGCTTCATCGATAGGGGCCAAGAGACCCAGTACTTC,CASSFIDRGQETQYF,TRBV7-9,TRBJ2-5,NA,NA
TGTGCTAGTGCCAGAATCGAGAACACTGAAGCTTTCTTT,CASARIENTEAFF,TRBV12-5,TRBJ1-1,NA,NA
TGTGCCAGCAGCCAGAGGATAGCGGGAGGGGCCTACAATGAGCAGTTCTTC,CASSQRIAGGAYNEQFF,TRBV7-8,TRBJ2-1,once,TRBD2
TGTGCCATCAGACCAGGGACTAGCGGGAGAAATGAGCAGTTCTTC,CAIRPGTSGRNEQFF,TRBV10-3,TRBJ2-1,NA,TRBD2
TGTGCCAGCAGGGACCGTGTCTGGGGACGAGCGATGGATACGCAGTATTTT,CASRDRVWGRAMDTQYF,TRBV9,TRBJ2-3,NA,NA
TGTGCCTGGAGTACCGGGACAGGGGCTCTCTCGGGGAAACTGTTTTTT,CAWSTGTGALSGKLFF,TRBV30,TRBJ1-4,NA,TRBD1
TGTGCCAGCAGCCAAGAGCTCGCAGGGGGTTTGAACACTGAAGCTTTCTTT,CASSQELAGGLNTEAFF,TRBV4-2,TRBJ1-1,NA,TRBD1
TGTGCCAGCAGCCAAGCCAGGGGTACAGGGACCCCCTGGCCCCAGCATTTT,CASSQARGTGTPWPQHF,TRBV4-2,TRBJ1-5,NA,NA
TGCGCCAGCACCCCTCCGAGGGGGGCTAGTACTGAAGCTTTCTTT,CASTPPRGASTEAFF,TRBV4-1,TRBJ1-1,NA,NA
TGTGCCAGCAGTTACTCGGGTCCAGAGACCCAGTACTTC,CASSYSGPETQYF,TRBV6-6,TRBJ2-5,NA,NA
TGTGCCAGCAAGTGGACCTCGGGGCATGAGCAGTTCTTC,CASKWTSGHEQFF,TRBV27,TRBJ2-1,NA,NA
TGTGCCAGCAGCTCGTCGGGACAGGGAAGGTATTTT,CASSSSGQGRYF,TRBV7-9,TRBJ2-3,NA,TRBD1
TGTGCCAGCATGAGGGGACAGGGTGATGGCTACACCTTC,CASMRGQGDGYTF,TRBV6-1,TRBJ1-2,NA,TRBD1
TGTGCCAGCAGTGAAAGGAGGTCAAACACTGAAGCTTTCTTT,CASSERRSNTEAFF,TRBV2,TRBJ1-1,NA,NA
TGTGCCAGCAGTGACGGGACTAGCGGGAGCGAGCAGTACTTC,CASSDGTSGSEQYF,TRBV6-4,TRBJ2-7,NA,TRBD2
TGTGCCAGCAGTTCCCGGCGACAGGGCCCTTACGAGCAGTACTTC,CASSSRRQGPYEQYF,TRBV27,TRBJ2-7,NA,TRBD1
TGTGCCAGCACCGGACCGGAGACCCAGTACTTC,CASTGPETQYF,TRBV5-4,TRBJ2-5,NA,NA
TGTGCCAGCAGCTTAGAGTCCGGGAGCTACAATGAGCAGTTCTTC,CASSLESGSYNEQFF,TRBV7-9,TRBJ2-1,NA,NA
TGTGCCAGCAGTGGTAACAGGGGGACTGGAAACACCATATATTTT,CASSGNRGTGNTIYF,TRBV2,TRBJ1-3,NA,TRBD1
TGCAGTGTTCGGTTCTACAATGAGCAGTTCTTC,CSVRFYNEQFF,TRBV20-1,TRBJ2-1,NA,NA